The clone carrying this T cell receptor (beta chain) was detected a few times. The data are from a study of Graves' ophthalmopathy and Graves' hyperthyroidism. V was shortened by 0 bases and J by 2 bases, with 9 bases between the two germline ends. The CDR3 spans 14 residues. Germline CDR1 is SGHDT and CDR2 is YYEEEE. Transcripts of RNA were the source for amplifying TCR beta CDR3 regions. Second-round multiplex PCR came after a first-round RT-PCR that employed HTBI primers. TCRdb re-analysed the multiplex PCR reads in MiXCR, keeping a single row per CDR3 protein. The data contain around 660,000 distinct CDR3 sequences, about two fifths of them seen just once; the ten biggest clones take up over 2.5%.

The V call is TRBV5-6, the J call TRBJ2-7, with D unclear. This clonotype was sampled from an adult man with Graves' ophthalmopathy. Material for sequencing was peripheral blood. Here the CDR3 reads CASSLDATTYEQYF. The CDR3 DNA is TGTGCCAGCAGCTTGGATGCGACCACCTACGAGCAGTACTTC. Combining the CDR3 with reference TRBV5-6 and TRBJ2-7 gives the whole variable domain DAGVTQSPTHLIKTRGQQVTLRCSPKSGHDTVSWYQQALGQGPQFIFQYYEEEERQRGNFPDRFSGHQFPNYSSELNVNALLLGDSALYLCASSLDATTYEQYFGPGTRLTVT.